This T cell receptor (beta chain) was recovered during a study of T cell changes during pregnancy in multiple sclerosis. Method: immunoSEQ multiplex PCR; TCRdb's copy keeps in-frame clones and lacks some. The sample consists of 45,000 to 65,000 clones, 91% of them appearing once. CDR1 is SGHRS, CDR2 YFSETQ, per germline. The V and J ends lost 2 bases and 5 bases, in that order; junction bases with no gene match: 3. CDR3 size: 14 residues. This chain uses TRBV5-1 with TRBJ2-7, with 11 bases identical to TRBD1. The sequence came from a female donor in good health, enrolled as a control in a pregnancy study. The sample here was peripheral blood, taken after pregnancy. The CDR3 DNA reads TGCGCCAGCAGCTTCGGGACAGGGGGGAACGAGCAGTACTTC. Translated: CASSFGTGGNEQYF. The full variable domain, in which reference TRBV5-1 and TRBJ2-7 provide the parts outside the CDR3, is KAGVTQTPRYLIKTRGQQVTLSCSPISGHRSVSWYQQTPGQGLQFLFEYFSETQRNKGNFPGRFSGRQFSNSRSEMNVSTLELGDSALYLCASSFGTGGNEQYFGPGTRLTVT.